The entry below gives a single TCR beta chain sequence along with its context. The sample originates from a study of human T cells and chemical hapten exposure. The trim removed 2 bases at V and 2 bases at J, leaving 13 bases unmatched. The CDR3 sequence is 17 residues long. From germline, CDR1 is DFQATT and CDR2 SNEGSKA (reference sequence). MiXCR was run by TCRdb on the RACE reads, yielding one entry per CDR3 protein. The sample holds approximately 100,000 distinct CDR3 sequences; 9.5% to 12% are singletons and the top ten take around 3.5%. Time point given: patch test 1, 2 weeks after DPC sensitization. Treatment given: therapeutic diphenylcyclopropenone sensitization with weekly scalp DPC.

Sequencing used whole blood, obtained in connection with sensitization to the hapten diphenylcyclopropenone (DPC). This sequence joins TRBV20-1 and TRBJ2-3; TRBD2 matches at 7 bases. This receptor was identified in a woman between 40 and 50 years old with alopecia areata. Some clones in this sample may be carry-over from other donors' samples. The CDR3 nucleotides read TGCAGTGCTAGATCCCCCACTCAGGGACTACACACAGATACGCAGTATTTT. Its translation: CSARSPTQGLHTDTQYF.